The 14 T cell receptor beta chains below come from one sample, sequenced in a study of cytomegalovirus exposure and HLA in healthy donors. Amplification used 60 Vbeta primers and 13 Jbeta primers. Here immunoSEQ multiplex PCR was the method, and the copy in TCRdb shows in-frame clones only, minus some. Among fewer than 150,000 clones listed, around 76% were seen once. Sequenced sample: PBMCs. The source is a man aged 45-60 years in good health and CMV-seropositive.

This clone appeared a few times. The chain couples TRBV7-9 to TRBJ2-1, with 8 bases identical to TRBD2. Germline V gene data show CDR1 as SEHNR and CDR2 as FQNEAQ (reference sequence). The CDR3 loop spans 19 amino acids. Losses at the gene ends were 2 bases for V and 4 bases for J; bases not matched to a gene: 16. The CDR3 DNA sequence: TGTGCCAGCAGCTTAAGTAATCCCGGAAGCGGGAGAGGGTACAATGAGCAGTTCTTC. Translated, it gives CASSLSNPGSGRGYNEQFF.

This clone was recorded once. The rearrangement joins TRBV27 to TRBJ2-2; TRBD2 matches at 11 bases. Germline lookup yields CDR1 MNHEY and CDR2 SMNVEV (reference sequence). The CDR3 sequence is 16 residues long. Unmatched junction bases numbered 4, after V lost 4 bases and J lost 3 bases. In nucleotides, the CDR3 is TGTGCCAGCAGTTCCTTAGCGGGAGGGGACACCGGGGAGCTGTTTTTT. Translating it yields CASSSLAGGDTGELFF.

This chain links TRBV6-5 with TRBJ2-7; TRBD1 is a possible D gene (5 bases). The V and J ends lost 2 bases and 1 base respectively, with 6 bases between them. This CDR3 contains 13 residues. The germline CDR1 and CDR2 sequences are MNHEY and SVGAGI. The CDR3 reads CASSYRGSYEQYF. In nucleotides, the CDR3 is TGTGCCAGCAGTTACAGGGGATCCTACGAGCAGTACTTC.

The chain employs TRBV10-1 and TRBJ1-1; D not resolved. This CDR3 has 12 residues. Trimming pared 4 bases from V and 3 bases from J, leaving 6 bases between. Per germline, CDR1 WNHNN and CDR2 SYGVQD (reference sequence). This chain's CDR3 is CASSGSYTEAFF. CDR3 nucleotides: TGCGCCAGCAGTGGGAGTTACACTGAAGCTTTCTTT.

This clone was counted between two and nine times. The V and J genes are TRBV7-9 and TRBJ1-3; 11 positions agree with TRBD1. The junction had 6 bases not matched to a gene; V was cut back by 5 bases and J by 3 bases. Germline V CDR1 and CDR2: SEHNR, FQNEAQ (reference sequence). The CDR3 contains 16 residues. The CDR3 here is CASSASDRGLGNTIYF. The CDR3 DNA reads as TGTGCCAGCAGCGCCTCGGACAGGGGGCTTGGAAACACCATATATTTT.

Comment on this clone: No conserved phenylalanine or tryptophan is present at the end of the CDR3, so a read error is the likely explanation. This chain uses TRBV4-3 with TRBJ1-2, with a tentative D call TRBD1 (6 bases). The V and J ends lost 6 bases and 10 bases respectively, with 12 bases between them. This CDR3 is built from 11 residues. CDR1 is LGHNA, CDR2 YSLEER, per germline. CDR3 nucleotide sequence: TGCGCCAGCAGGAACAGGGAATACTACACCCTC. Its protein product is CASRNREYYTL.

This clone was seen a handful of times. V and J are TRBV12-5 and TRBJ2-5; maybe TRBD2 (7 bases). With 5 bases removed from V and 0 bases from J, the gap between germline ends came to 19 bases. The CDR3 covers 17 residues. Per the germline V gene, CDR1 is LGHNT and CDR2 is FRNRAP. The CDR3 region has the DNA TGTGCTAGTGGTCCGACCGCGGGGGCGATGTACCAAGAGACCCAGTACTTC. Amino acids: CASGPTAGAMYQETQYF.

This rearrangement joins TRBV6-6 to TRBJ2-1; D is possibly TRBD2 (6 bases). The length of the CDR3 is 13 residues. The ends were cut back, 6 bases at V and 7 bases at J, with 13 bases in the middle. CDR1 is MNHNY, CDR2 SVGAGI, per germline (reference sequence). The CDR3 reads CASRLTSTNEQFF. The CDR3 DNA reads TGTGCCAGCAGGCTGACTAGTACTAATGAGCAGTTCTTC.

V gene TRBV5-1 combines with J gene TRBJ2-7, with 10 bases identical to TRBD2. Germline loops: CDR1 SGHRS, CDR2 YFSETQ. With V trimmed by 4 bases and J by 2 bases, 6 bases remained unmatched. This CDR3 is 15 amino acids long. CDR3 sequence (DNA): TGCGCCAGCAGCGCCACGACTAGCGGGCCCTACGAGCAGTACTTC. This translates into CASSATTSGPYEQYF. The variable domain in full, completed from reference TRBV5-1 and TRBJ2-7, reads KAGVTQTPRYLIKTRGQQVTLSCSPISGHRSVSWYQQTPGQGLQFLFEYFSETQRNKGNFPGRFSGRQFSNSRSEMNVSTLELGDSALYLCASSATTSGPYEQYFGPGTRLTVT.

CDR3 nucleotide sequence: TGCGCCAGCAGCCCACTACCGGGAGGGAGTAATGAGCAGTTCTTC. Translating gives CASSPLPGGSNEQFF. The chain is built from TRBV5-1 and TRBJ2-1; 8 nucleotides align to TRBD2. J lost 7 bases, V lost 4 bases, and 10 bases had no gene match. The CDR3 spans 15 residues. CDR1 and CDR2 (germline): SGHRS, YFSETQ.

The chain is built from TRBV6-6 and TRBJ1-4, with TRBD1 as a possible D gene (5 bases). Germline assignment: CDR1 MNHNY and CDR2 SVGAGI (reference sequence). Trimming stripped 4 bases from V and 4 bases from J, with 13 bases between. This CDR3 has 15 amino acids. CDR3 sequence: CASSFLARVNEKLFF. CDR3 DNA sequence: TGTGCCAGCAGTTTTCTCGCCAGGGTTAATGAAAAACTGTTTTTT.

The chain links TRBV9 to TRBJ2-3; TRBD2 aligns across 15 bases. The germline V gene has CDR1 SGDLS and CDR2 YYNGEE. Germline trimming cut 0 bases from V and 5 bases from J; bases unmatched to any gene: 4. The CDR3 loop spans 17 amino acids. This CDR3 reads CASSVVGLAGGQDTQYF. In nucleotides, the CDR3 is TGTGCCAGCAGCGTAGTTGGACTAGCGGGAGGGCAAGATACGCAGTATTTT.

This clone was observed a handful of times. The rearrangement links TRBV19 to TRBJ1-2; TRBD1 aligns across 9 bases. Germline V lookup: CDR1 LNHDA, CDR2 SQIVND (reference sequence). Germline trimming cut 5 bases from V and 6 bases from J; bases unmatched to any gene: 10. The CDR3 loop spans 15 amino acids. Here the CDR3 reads CASSSISTGGNGYTF. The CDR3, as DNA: TGTGCCAGTAGTTCCATCTCGACAGGGGGAAATGGCTACACCTTC.

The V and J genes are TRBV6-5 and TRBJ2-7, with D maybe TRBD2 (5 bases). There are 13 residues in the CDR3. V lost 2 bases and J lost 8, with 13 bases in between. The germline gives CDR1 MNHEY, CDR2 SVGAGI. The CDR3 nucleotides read TGTGCCAGCAGTTACGAGGTCACCGGGAAGCAGTACTTC. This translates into CASSYEVTGKQYF.